This TCR beta chain was sequenced for a study of T cell changes during pregnancy in multiple sclerosis. This table comes from immunoSEQ multiplex PCR, and its TCRdb copy is limited to in-frame clones, with some not included. Here the sample spans tens of thousands of clones, 90% being singletons. The V end was cut by 5 bases, the J end by 2 bases, with 15 bases between. Germline V gene lookup returns CDR1 SGHTA and CDR2 FQGNSA. The CDR3 has 15 residues. This material consisted of peripheral blood, taken in the second trimester of pregnancy. The TCR comes from a female donor in good health, enrolled as a control in a pregnancy study. This chain joins TRBV7-2 and TRBJ2-5; D may be TRBD1 (6 bases). CDR3: CASSPQGTRQETQYF. The CDR3 bases are TGTGCCAGCAGCCCGCAGGGGACCCGACAAGAGACCCAGTACTTC.